These 7 T cell receptor beta chains originate from one sample sequenced in a study of blood T cell repertoires in COVID-19. The method was immunoSEQ multiplex PCR; TCRdb's version includes in-frame clones alone and lacks a portion of them. The data contain some 330,000 clones, about 89% of them singletons. Sequencing input: PBMCs or T cells enriched from blood (not recorded which). All receptors come from a man in his forties or fifties in a cohort exposed to, infected with or recovered from COVID-19 (not recorded which).

The chain is built from TRBV5-1 and TRBJ1-5, with D uncertain. The length of the CDR3 is 15 residues. V lost 0 bases and J 4 bases, leaving 11 bases between the germline ends. Germline CDR1 is SGHRS and CDR2 is YFSETQ. This chain's CDR3 is CASSLGPGGNQPQHF. CDR3 sequence (DNA): TGCGCCAGCAGCTTGGGACCCGGAGGTAATCAGCCCCAGCATTTT.

The gene calls are TRBV11-2 and TRBJ1-1, with D possibly TRBD1 on 6 matching bases. Germline V lookup: CDR1 SGHAT, CDR2 FQNNGV. The ends were cut back, 2 bases at V and 3 bases at J, with 13 bases in the middle. The CDR3 sequence is 15 residues long. Here the CDR3 reads CASSLSTGLYTEAFF. CDR3 DNA: TGTGCCAGCAGCTTAAGTACAGGGTTGTACACTGAAGCTTTCTTT.

This clone was picked up a small number of times. The rearrangement joins TRBV6-5 to TRBJ2-3; 7 bases match TRBD2. The CDR3 is made up of 14 amino acids. The V segment lost 5 bases and the J segment 3 bases; nucleotides outside the gene matches: 5. Germline CDR1 and CDR2: MNHEY and SVGAGI. CDR3 region: CASSPGGRTDTQYF. CDR3 nucleotides: TGTGCCAGCAGTCCCGGGGGGAGGACAGATACGCAGTATTTT.

The chain combines TRBV12-5 with TRBJ2-5; D remains unclear. The V end was cut by 1 base, the J end by 3 bases, with 6 bases between. Per germline, CDR1 LGHNT and CDR2 FRNRAP. The CDR3 totals 13 residues. Here the CDR3 DNA reads TGTGCTAGTGGTTTGGGCAGTAAAGAGACCCAGTACTTC. It encodes CASGLGSKETQYF. The full variable domain, in which reference TRBV12-5 and TRBJ2-5 provide the parts outside the CDR3, is DARVTQTPRHKVTEMGQEVTMRCQPILGHNTVFWYRQTMMQGLELLAYFRNRAPLDDSGMPKDRFSAEMPDATLATLKIQPSEPRDSAVYFCASGLGSKETQYFGPGTRLLVL.

The J gene is TRBJ2-1, the V gene TRBV27, with 10 positions matching TRBD2. Trimming removed 4 bases from V and 6 bases from J; junction bases left unmatched: 3. CDR3 length: 14 amino acids. The germline V gene encodes CDR1 MNHEY and CDR2 SMNVEV (reference sequence). Here the CDR3 reads CASSWGLARNEQFF. The CDR3 DNA reads as TGTGCCAGCAGTTGGGGACTAGCGCGCAATGAGCAGTTCTTC.

Only a few counts were recorded for this clone. The gene calls are TRBV27 and TRBJ2-1; D is possibly TRBD1 (6 bases). The length of the CDR3 is 14 residues. The V end was cut by 4 bases, the J end by 8 bases, with 15 bases between. Germline lookup yields CDR1 MNHEY and CDR2 SMNVEV (reference sequence). CDR3 sequence (DNA): TGTGCCAGCAGTTCATCCAGGGGTAGCGATGAGCAGTTCTTC. Its translation: CASSSSRGSDEQFF.

This rearrangement joins TRBV5-5 to TRBJ2-2; D remains ambiguous. This CDR3 is 18 amino acids long. Trimming pared 0 bases from V and 0 bases from J, leaving 15 bases between. Looked up from germline, CDR1 is SGHKS and CDR2 is YYEKEE (reference sequence). The CDR3 DNA is TGTGCCAGCAGCTTGGAAATTCTAATGCGTGCGAACACCGGGGAGCTGTTTTTT. As protein: CASSLEILMRANTGELFF.